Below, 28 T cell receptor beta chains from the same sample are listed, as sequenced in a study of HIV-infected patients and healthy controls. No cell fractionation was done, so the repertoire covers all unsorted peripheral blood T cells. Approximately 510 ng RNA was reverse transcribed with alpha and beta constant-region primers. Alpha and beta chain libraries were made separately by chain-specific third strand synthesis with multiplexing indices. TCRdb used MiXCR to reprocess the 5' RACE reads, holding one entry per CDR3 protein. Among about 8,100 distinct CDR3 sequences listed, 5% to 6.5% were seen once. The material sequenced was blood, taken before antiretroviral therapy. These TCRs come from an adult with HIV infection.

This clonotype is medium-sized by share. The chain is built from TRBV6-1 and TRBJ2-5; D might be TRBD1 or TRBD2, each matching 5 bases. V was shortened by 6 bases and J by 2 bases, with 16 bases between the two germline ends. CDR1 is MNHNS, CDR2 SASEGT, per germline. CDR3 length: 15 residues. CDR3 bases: TGTGCCAGCAGCCCGCTCCGGGACCATCAAGAGACCCAGTACTTC. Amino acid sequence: CASSPLRDHQETQYF.

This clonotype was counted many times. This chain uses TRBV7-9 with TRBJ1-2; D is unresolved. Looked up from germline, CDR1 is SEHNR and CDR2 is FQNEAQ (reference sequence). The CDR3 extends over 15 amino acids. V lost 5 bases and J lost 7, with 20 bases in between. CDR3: CASSPPQPLPGGYTF. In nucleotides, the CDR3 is TGTGCCAGCAGCCCCCCGCAGCCACTTCCCGGTGGCTACACCTTC.

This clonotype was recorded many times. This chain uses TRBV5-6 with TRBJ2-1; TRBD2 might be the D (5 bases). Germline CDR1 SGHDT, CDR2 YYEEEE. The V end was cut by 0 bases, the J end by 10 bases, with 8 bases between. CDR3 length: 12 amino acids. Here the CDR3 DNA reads TGTGCCAGCAGCTTGGATTGGGAGGAGCAGTTCTTC. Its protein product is CASSLDWEEQFF.

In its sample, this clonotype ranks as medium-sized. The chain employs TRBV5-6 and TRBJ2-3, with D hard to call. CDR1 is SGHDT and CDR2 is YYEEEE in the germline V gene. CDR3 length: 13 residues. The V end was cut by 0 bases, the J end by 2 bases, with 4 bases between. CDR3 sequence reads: CASSLAPTDTQYF. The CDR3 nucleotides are TGTGCCAGCAGCTTGGCCCCCACAGATACGCAGTATTTT.

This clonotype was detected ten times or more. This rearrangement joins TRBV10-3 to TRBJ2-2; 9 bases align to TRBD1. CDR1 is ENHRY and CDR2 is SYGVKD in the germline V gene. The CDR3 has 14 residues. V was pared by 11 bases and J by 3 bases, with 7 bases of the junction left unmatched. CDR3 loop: CAVCRDRDTGELFF. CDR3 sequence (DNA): TGTGCCGTGTGCCGGGACAGGGACACCGGGGAGCTGTTTTTT.

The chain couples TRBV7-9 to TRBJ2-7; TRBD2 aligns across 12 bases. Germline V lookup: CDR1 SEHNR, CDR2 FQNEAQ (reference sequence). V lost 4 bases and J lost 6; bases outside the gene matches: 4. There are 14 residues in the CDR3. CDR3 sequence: CASSSTSGGGEQYV. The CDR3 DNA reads TGTGCCAGCAGCTCGACTAGCGGGGGAGGCGAGCAGTACGTC.

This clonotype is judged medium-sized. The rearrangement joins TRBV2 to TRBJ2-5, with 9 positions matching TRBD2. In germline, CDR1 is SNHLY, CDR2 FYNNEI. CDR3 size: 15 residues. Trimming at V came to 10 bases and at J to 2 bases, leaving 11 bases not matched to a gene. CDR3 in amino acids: CATEEAGGGQETQYF. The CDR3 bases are TGTGCCACTGAGGAAGCGGGGGGCGGACAAGAGACCCAGTACTTC.

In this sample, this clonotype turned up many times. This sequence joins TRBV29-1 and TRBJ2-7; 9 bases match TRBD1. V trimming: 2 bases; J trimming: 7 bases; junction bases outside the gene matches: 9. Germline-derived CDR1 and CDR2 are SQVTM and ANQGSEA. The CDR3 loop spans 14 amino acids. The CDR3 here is CSVESGTGIEEQYF. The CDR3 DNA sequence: TGCAGCGTTGAATCCGGGACAGGGATTGAGGAGCAGTACTTC.

The CDR3 nucleotides read TGCAGCGTTGGGGGGGGCGAGGGCCTTGAAGCTTTCTTT. It encodes CSVGGGEGLEAFF. The chain is built from TRBV29-1 and TRBJ1-1; TRBD1 might be the D (6 bases). This CDR3 comprises 13 residues. The V end was cut by 4 bases, the J end by 7 bases, with 16 bases between. Germline loops: CDR1 SQVTM, CDR2 ANQGSEA.

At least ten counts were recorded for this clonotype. CDR3 in DNA: TGTGCCAGCAGTTGGTTTAGCGGGGGATACAATGAGCAGTTCTTC. Its translation is CASSWFSGGYNEQFF. This chain links TRBV6-2 or TRBV6-3 with TRBJ2-1, with 9 bases lining up with TRBD2. The ends lost 4 bases at V and 4 bases at J; junction bases unmatched: 5. Germline V gene data show CDR1 as MNHEY and CDR2 as SVGEGT. The length of the CDR3 is 15 residues.

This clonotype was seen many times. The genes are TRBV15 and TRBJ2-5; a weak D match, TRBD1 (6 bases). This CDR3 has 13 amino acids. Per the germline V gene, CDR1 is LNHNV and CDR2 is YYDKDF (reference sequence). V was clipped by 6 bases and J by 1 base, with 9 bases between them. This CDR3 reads CATSRGGQETQYF. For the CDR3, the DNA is TGTGCCACCAGTCGAGGGGGCCAAGAGACCCAGTACTTC.

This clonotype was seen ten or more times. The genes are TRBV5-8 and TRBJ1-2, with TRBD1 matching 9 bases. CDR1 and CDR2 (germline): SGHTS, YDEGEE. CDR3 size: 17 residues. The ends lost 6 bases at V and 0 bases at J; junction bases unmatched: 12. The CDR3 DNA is TGTGCCAGCACCCCCCGCGGGACAGGGTATACTAACTATGGCTACACCTTC. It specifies CASTPRGTGYTNYGYTF.

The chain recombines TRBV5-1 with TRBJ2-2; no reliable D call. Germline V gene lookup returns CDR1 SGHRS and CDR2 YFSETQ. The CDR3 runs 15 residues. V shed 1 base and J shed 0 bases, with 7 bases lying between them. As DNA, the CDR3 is TGCGCCAGCAGCTTGCAAGCCGCGAACACCGGGGAGCTGTTTTTT. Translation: CASSLQAANTGELFF. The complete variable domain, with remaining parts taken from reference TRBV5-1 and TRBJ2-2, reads KAGVTQTPRYLIKTRGQQVTLSCSPISGHRSVSWYQQTPGQGLQFLFEYFSETQRNKGNFPGRFSGRQFSNSRSEMNVSTLELGDSALYLCASSLQAANTGELFFGEGSRLTVL.

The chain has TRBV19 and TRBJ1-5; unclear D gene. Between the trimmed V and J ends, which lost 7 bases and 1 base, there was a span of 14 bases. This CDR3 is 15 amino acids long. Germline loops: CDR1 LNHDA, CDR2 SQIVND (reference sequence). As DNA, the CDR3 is TGTGCCAGTACCGATGACGGACCAAGCAATCAGCCCCAGCATTTT. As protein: CASTDDGPSNQPQHF.

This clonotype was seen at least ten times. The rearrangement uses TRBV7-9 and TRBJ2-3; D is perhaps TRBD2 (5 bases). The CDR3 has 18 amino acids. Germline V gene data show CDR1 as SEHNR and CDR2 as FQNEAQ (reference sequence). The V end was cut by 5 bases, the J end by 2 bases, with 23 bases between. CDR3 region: CASSALIGKGKFTDTQYF. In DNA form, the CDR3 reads TGTGCCAGCAGCGCTCTCATCGGGAAAGGGAAGTTCACAGATACGCAGTATTTT.

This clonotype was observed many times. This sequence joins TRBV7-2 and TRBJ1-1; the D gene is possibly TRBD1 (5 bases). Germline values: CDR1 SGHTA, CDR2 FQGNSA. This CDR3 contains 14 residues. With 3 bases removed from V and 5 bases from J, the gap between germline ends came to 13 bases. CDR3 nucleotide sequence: TGTGCCAGCAGCTTTCGACCCCGGGGGACTGAAGCTTTCTTT. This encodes CASSFRPRGTEAFF.

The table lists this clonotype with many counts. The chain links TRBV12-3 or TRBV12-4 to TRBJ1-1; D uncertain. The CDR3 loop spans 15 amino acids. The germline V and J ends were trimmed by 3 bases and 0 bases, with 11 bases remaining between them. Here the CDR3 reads CASSFDPSMNTEAFF. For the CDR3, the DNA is TGTGCCAGCAGTTTCGATCCTTCTATGAACACTGAAGCTTTCTTT.

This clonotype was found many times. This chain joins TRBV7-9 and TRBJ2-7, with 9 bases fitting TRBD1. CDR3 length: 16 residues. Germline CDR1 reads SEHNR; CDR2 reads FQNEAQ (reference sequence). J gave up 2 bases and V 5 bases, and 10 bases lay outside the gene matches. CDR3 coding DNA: TGTGCCAGCAGCAACGCCCCGGGACAGGGCGCCTACGAGCAGTACGTC. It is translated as CASSNAPGQGAYEQYV.

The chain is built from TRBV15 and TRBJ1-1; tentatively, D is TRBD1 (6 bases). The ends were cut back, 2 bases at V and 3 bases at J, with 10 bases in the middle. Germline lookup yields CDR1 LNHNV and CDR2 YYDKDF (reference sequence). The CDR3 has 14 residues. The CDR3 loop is CATSRYRTDTEAFF. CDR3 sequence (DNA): TGTGCCACCAGCAGATATAGGACAGACACTGAAGCTTTCTTT.

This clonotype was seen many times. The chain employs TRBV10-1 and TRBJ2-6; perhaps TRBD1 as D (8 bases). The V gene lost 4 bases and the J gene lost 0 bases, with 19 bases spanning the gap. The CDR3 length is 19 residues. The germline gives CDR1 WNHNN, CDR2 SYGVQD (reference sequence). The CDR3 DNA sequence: TGCGCCAGCAGTGCCCCTTCACAGGGGGGGGACTCTGGGGCCAACGTCCTGACTTTC. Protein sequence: CASSAPSQGGDSGANVLTF.

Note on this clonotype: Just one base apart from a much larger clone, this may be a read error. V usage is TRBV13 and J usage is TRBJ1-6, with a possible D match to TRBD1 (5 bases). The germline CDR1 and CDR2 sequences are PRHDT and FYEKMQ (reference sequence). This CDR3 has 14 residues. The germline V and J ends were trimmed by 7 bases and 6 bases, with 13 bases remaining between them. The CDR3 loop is CASNSGHVNSPLHF. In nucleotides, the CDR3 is TGTGCCAGCAACTCAGGACACGTTAATTCACCCCTCCACTTT. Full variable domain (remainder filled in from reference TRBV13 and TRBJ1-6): AAGVIQSPRHLIKEKRETATLKCYPIPRHDTVYWYQQGPGQDPQFLISFYEKMQSDKGSIPDRFSAQQFSDYHSELNMSSLELGDSALYFCASNSGHVNSPLHFGNGTRLTVT.

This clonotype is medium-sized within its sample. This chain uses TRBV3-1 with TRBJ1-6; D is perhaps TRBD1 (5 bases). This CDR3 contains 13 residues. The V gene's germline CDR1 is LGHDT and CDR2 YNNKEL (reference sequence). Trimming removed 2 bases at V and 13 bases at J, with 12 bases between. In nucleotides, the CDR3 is TGTGCCAGCAGCCAACAGGGTTTGGGGCCCCTCCACTTT. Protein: CASSQQGLGPLHF.

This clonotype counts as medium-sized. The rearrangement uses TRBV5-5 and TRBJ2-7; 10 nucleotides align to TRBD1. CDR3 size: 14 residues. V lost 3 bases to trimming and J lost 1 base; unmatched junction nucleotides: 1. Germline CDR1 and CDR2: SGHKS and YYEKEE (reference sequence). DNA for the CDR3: TGTGCCAGCAGCTGGGGACAGGGGTCCTACGAGCAGTACTTC. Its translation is CASSWGQGSYEQYF.

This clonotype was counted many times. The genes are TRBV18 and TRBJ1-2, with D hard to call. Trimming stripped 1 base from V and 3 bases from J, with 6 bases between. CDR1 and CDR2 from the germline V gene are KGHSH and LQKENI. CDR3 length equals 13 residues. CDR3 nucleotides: TGTGCCAGCTCACCACTGTCAGACTATGGCTACACCTTC. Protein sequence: CASSPLSDYGYTF.

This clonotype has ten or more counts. Here the CDR3 DNA reads TGCAGTGCTAGAGAGGCACAGGCAGATACGCAGTATTTT. Its protein is CSAREAQADTQYF. This chain joins TRBV20-1 and TRBJ2-3, with D possibly being TRBD1 (5 bases). V was shortened by 0 bases and J by 4 bases, with 8 bases between the two germline ends. The V gene's germline CDR1 is DFQATT and CDR2 SNEGSKA (reference sequence). The CDR3 loop spans 13 amino acids.

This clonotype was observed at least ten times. The CDR3 region has the DNA TGTGCCAGCAGGACTAGCAGTGAGCAGTTCTTC. This encodes CASRTSSEQFF. This sequence joins TRBV6-2 or TRBV6-3 and TRBJ2-1, with 7 bases matching TRBD2. V lost 6 bases, J lost 9 bases, and 2 bases stayed unmatched. The CDR3 spans 11 residues. Germline CDR1 MNHEY, CDR2 SVGEGT.

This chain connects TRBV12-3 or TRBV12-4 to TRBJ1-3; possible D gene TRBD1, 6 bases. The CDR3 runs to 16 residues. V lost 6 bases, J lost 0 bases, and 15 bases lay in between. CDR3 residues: CASSDRTPLSGNTIYF. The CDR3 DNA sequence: TGTGCCAGCAGCGACAGGACCCCACTCTCTGGAAACACCATATATTTT.

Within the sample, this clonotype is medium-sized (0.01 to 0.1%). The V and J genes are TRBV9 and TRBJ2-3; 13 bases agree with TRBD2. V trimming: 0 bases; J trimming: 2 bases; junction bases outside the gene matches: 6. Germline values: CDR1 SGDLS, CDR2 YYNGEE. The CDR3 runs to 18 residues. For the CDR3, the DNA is TGTGCCAGCAGCGTAGATAGGACTAGCGGGGGACTCACAGATACGCAGTATTTT. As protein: CASSVDRTSGGLTDTQYF.